This TCR beta chain emerged from a study of human T cells and chemical hapten exposure. Whole-study context: 2% DPC was applied to roughly 2 cm by roughly 2 cm of upper inner arm skin for sensitization.

The CDR3 spans 15 residues. Germline V gene data show CDR1 as ENHRY and CDR2 as SYGVKD. The V gene end was trimmed by 6 bases and the J gene end by 2 bases; junction bases not matched to a gene: 10. In this sample, this clonotype turned up many times. TCRdb reanalysed the RACE reads using MiXCR and keeps one entry per CDR3 protein. The sample records about 71,000 distinct CDR3 sequences, roughly 9.2% being singletons. Time point reported: patch test 1, 2 weeks after DPC sensitization. Treatment described: therapeutic diphenylcyclopropenone sensitization with weekly scalp DPC. This chain links TRBV10-3 with TRBJ2-7, with 7 bases lining up with TRBD1. The sequenced sample was whole blood, obtained in connection with sensitization to the hapten diphenylcyclopropenone (DPC). The sequence was collected from a woman between 40 and 50 years old with alopecia areata. Some clones in this sample may be carry-over from other donors' samples. The DNA of the CDR3 is TGTGCCATCAGATCTGCCGGGACAGAAGCCTACGAGCAGTACTTC. Protein product: CAIRSAGTEAYEQYF.